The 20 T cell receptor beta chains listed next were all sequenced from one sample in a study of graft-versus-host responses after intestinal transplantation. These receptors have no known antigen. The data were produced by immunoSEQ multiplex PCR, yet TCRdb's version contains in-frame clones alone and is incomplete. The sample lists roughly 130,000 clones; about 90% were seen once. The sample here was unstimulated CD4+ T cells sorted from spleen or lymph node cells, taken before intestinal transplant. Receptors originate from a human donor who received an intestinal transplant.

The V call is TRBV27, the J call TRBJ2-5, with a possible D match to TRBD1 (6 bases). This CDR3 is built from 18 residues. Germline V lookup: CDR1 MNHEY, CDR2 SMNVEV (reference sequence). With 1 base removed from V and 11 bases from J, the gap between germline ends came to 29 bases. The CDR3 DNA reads TGTGCCAGCAGTTTATACGGGTACCCCAAGGGGGTCCTATGGGAGCAGTACTTC. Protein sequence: CASSLYGYPKGVLWEQYF.

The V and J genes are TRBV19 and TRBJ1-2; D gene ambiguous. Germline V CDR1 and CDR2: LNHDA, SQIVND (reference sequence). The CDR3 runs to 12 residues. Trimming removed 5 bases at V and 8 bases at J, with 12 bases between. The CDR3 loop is CASSLASRGYTF. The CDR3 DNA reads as TGTGCCAGTAGTTTGGCCTCCCGGGGCTACACCTTC.

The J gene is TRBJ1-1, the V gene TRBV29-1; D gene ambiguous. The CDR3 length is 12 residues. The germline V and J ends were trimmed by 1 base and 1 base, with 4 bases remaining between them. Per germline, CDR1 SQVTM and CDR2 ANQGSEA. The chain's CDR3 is CSVEAKNTEAFF. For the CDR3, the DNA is TGCAGCGTTGAAGCTAAGAACACTGAAGCTTTCTTT. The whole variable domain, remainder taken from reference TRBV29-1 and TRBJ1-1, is SAVISQKPSRDICQRGTSLTIQCQVDSQVTMMFWYRQQPGQSLTLIATANQGSEATYESGFVIDKFPISRPNLTFSTLTVSNMSPEDSSIYLCSVEAKNTEAFFGQGTRLTVV.

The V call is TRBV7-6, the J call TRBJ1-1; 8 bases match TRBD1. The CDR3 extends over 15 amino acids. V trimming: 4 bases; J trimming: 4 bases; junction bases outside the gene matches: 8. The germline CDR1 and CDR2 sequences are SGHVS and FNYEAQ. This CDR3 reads CASSSLTGGGTEAFF. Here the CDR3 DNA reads TGTGCCAGCAGCTCCCTCACAGGGGGGGGCACTGAAGCTTTCTTT. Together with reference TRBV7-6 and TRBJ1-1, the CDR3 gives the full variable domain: GAGVSQSPRYKVTKRGQDVALRCDPISGHVSLYWYRQALGQGPEFLTYFNYEAQQDKSGLPNDRFSAERPEGSISTLTIQRTEQRDSAMYRCASSSLTGGGTEAFFGQGTRLTVV.

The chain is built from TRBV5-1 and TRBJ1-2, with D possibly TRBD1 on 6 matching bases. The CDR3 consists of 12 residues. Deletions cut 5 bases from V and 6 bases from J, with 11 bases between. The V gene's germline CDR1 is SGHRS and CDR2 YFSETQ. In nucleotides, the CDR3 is TGCGCCAGCAGGGCCTCAGGGGATGGCTACACCTTC. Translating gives CASRASGDGYTF.

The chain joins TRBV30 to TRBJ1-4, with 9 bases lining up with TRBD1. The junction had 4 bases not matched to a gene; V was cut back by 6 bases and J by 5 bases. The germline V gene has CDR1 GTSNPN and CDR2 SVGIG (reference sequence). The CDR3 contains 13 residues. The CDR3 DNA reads TGTGCCTGCGGGACAGGGTGGAATGAAAAACTGTTTTTT. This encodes CACGTGWNEKLFF.

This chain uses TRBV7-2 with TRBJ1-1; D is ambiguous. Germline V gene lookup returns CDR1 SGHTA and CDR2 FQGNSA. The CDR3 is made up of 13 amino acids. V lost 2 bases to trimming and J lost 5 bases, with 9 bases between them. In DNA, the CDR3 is TGTGCCAGCAGCTTAAAGGCGAAGACTGAAGCTTTCTTT. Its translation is CASSLKAKTEAFF.

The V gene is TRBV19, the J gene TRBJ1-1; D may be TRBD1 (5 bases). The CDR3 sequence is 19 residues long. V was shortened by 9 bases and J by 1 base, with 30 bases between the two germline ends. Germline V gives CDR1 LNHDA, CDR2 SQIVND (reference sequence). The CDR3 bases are TGTGCCAGCAGCCCGAGTACGCAATTTGCCATGGGGGGGAACACTGAAGCTTTCTTT. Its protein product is CASSPSTQFAMGGNTEAFF.

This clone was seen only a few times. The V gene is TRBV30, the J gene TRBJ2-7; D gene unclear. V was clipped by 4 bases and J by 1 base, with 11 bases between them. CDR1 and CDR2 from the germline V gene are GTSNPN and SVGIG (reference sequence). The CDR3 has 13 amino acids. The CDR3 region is CAWNSPTSYEQYF. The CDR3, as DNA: TGTGCCTGGAATAGTCCCACTTCCTACGAGCAGTACTTC.

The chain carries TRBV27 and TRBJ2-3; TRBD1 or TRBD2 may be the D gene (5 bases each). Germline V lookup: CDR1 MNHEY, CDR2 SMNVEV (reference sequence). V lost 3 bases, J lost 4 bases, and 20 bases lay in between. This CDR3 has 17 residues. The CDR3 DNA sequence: TGTGCCAGCAGTTTGGGGACCCTCAAGGCGGTGGCAGATACGCAGTATTTT. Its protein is CASSLGTLKAVADTQYF.

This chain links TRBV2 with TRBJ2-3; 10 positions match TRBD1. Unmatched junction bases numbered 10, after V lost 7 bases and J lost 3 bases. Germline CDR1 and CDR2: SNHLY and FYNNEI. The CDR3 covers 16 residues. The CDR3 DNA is TGTGCCAGCAATCAAGATTGGACAGGGGGGACAGATACGCAGTATTTT. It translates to CASNQDWTGGTDTQYF.

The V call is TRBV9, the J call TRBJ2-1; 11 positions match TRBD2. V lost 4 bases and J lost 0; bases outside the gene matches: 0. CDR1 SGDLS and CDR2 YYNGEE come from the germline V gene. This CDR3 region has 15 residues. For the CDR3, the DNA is TGTGCCAGCAGCACTAGCGGGAGCTCCTACAATGAGCAGTTCTTC. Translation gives CASSTSGSSYNEQFF.

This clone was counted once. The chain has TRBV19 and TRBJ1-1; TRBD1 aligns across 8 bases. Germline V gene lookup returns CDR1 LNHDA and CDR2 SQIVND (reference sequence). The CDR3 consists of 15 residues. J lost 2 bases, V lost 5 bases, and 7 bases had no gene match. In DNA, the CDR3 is TGTGCCAGTAGTCCAAATGACAGGGGAAACACTGAAGCTTTCTTT. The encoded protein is CASSPNDRGNTEAFF. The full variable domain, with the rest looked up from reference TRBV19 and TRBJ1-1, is DGGITQSPKYLFRKEGQNVTLSCEQNLNHDAMYWYRQDPGQGLRLIYYSQIVNDFQKGDIAEGYSVSREKKESFPLTVTSAQKNPTAFYLCASSPNDRGNTEAFFGQGTRLTVV.

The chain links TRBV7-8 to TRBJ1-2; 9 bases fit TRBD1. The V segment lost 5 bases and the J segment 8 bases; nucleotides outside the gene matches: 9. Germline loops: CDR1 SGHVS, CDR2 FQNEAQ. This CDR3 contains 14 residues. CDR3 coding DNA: TGTGCCAGCAGCCTCGACAGGGGGGAGGGCGGCTACACCTTC. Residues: CASSLDRGEGGYTF.

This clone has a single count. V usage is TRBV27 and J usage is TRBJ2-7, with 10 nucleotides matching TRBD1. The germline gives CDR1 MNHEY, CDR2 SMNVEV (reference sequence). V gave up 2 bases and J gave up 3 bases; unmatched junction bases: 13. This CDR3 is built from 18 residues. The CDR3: CASSLLNPRQGAFYEQYF. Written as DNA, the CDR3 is TGTGCCAGCAGTTTACTCAATCCGAGACAGGGGGCTTTCTACGAGCAGTACTTC.

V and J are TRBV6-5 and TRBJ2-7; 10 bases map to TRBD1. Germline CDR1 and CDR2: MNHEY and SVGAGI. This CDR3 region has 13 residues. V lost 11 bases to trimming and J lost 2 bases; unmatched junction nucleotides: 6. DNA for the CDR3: TGTGCCGCTCGGGACAGGGGCCCCTACGAGCAGTACTTC. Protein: CAARDRGPYEQYF.

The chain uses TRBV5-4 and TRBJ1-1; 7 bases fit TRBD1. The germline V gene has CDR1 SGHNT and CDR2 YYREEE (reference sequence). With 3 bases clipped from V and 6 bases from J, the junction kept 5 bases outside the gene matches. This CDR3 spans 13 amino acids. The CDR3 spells CASSSYDRAEAFF. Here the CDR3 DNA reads TGTGCCAGCAGCTCCTATGACAGGGCTGAAGCTTTCTTT.

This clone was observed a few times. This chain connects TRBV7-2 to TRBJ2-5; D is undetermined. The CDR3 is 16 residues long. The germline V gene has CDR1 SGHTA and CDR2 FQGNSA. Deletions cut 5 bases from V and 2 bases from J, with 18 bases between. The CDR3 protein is CASSKSPGTIQETQYF. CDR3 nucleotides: TGTGCCAGCAGCAAATCACCAGGCACCATACAAGAGACCCAGTACTTC.

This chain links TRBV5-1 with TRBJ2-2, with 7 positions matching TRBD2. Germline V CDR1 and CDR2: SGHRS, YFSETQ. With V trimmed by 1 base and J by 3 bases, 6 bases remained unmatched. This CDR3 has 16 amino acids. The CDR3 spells CASSLFRGGDTGELFF. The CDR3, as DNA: TGCGCCAGCAGCTTGTTTCGGGGAGGGGACACCGGGGAGCTGTTTTTT.

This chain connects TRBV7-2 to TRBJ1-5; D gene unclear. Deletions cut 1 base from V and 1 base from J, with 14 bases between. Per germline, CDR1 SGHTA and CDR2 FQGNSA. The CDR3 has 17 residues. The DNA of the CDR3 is TGTGCCAGCAGCTTAGTTCCCTGGCTTGGGAGCAATCAGCCCCAGCATTTT. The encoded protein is CASSLVPWLGSNQPQHF.